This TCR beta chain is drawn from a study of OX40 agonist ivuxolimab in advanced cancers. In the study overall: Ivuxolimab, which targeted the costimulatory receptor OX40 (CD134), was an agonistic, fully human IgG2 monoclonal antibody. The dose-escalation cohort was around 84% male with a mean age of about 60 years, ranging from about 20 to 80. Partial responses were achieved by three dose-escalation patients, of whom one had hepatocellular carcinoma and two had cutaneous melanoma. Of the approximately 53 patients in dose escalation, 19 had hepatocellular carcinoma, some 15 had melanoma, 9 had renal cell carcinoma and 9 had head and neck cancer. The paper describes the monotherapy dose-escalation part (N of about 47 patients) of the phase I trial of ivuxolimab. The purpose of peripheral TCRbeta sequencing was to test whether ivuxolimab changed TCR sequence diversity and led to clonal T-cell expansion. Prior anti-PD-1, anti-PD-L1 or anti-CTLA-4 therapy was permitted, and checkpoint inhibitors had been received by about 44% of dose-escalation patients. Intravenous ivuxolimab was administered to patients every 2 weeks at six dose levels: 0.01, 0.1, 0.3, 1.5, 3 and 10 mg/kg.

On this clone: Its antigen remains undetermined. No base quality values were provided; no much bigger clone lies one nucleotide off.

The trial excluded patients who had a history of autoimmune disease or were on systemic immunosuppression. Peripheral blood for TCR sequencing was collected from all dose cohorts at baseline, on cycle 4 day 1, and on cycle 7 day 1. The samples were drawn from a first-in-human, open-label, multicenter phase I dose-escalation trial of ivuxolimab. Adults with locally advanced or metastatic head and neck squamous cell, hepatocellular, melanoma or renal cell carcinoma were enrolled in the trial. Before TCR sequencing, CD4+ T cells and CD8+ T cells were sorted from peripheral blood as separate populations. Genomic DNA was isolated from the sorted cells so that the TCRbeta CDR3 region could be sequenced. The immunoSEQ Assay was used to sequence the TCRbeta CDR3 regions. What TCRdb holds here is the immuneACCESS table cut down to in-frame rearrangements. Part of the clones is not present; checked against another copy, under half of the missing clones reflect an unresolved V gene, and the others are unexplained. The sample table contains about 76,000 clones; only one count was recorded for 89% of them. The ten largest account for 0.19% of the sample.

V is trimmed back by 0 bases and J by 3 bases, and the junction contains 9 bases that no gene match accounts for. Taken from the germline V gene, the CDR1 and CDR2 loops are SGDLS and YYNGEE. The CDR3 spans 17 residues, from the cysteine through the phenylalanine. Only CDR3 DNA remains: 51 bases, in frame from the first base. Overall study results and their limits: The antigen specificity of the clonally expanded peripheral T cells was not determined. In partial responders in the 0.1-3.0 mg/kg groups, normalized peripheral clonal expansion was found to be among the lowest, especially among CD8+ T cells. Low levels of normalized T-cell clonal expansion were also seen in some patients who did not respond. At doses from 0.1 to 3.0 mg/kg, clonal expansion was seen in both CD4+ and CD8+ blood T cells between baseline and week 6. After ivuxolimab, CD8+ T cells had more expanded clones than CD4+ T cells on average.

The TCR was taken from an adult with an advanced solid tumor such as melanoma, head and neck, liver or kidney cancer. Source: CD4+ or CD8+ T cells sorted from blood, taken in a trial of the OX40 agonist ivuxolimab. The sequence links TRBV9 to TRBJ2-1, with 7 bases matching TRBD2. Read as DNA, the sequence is TGTGCCAGCAGCGTAGTGCCCGGGGGGAGTCTCTACAATGAGCAGTTCTTC. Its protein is CASSVVPGGSLYNEQFF.